The 20 T cell receptor beta chains below all came from one sample that was sequenced in a study of lymphopenia after photon versus proton radiotherapy. Libraries were prepared by immunoSEQ multiplex PCR; TCRdb keeps only in-frame clonotypes and omits some of them. In the table there are 40,000 to 45,000 clones, under 85% of which are singletons. The material sequenced was peripheral blood, taken from a patient treated with proton-based radiotherapy. The receptors were gathered from a woman aged 70-85 years with pancreatic cancer.

The gene calls are TRBV6-5 and TRBJ2-1; D may correspond to TRBD1 or TRBD2 (6 bases each). CDR1 MNHEY and CDR2 SVGAGI come from the germline V gene. Trimming stripped 4 bases from V and 9 bases from J, with 19 bases between. The CDR3 has 15 residues. The CDR3, as DNA: TGTGCCAGCAGTTCGCCGGGGGCGGGATCGGGTGAGCAGTTCTTC. It encodes CASSSPGAGSGEQFF.

This sequence joins TRBV7-9 and TRBJ2-3; 8 bases are shared with TRBD2. CDR1 SEHNR and CDR2 FQNEAQ come from the germline V gene (reference sequence). This CDR3 has 13 residues. After removal of 6 bases from V and 1 base from J, the junction contained 0 bases not matched to a gene. This chain's CDR3 is CASRLAGTDTQYF. The CDR3 nucleotides read TGTGCCAGCAGACTAGCGGGCACAGATACGCAGTATTTT.

The V and J genes are TRBV18 and TRBJ2-2; D might be TRBD1 (6 bases). Trimming cost V 2 bases and J 2 bases, with 12 bases left between them. This CDR3 is 16 amino acids long. Per germline, CDR1 KGHSH and CDR2 LQKENI. The CDR3 DNA reads as TGTGCCAGCTCACCATCCGGGACACCCAACACCGGGGAGCTGTTTTTT. Amino acids: CASSPSGTPNTGELFF.

The rearrangement joins TRBV25-1 to TRBJ1-2; D remains ambiguous. The germline V gene has CDR1 MGHDK and CDR2 SYGVNS. V shed 1 base and J shed 3 bases, with 6 bases lying between them. This CDR3 is built from 13 residues. CDR3 coding DNA: TGTGCCAGCAGTGAATTTGTGGACTATGGCTACACCTTC. Its protein product is CASSEFVDYGYTF.

The chain couples TRBV6-5 to TRBJ2-3; D not resolved. This CDR3 is built from 13 residues. V was trimmed by 4 bases and J by 7 bases, leaving 12 bases between them. From germline, CDR1 is MNHEY and CDR2 SVGAGI. The DNA of the CDR3 is TGTGCCAGCAGTTCCCCCCTAACCCATACGCAGTATTTT. This sequence encodes CASSSPLTHTQYF.

This clone was counted a few times. At the DNA level, this CDR3 is encoded by other sequences in the same sample as well. This chain joins TRBV7-2 and TRBJ2-5; D unclear. The CDR3 sequence is 12 residues long. V lost 0 bases and J 5 bases, leaving 4 bases between the germline ends. Looked up from germline, CDR1 is SGHTA and CDR2 is FQGNSA. The CDR3 DNA follows: TGTGCCAGCAGCTTAGCACGGGAGACCCAGTACTTC. It codes for CASSLARETQYF.

The chain joins TRBV19 to TRBJ1-4, with 9 bases fitting TRBD1. Germline CDR1 and CDR2: LNHDA and SQIVND (reference sequence). Trimming at V came to 3 bases and at J to 6 bases, leaving 5 bases not matched to a gene. This CDR3 has 15 residues. This CDR3 reads CASSMMGQGYEKLFF. As DNA, the CDR3 is TGTGCCAGTAGTATGATGGGACAGGGCTATGAAAAACTGTTTTTT.

The chain joins TRBV7-2 to TRBJ2-5; 11 bases line up with TRBD2. The end of the DNA aligns better with TRBJ2-7, so the J call may be wrong. This CDR3 is built from 18 residues. CDR1 and CDR2 from the germline V gene are SGHTA and FQGNSA. The DNA of the CDR3 is TGTGCCAGCAGCTTCCCCTCCCTACTAGCGGGAGCCTCCTACGAGCAGTACTTC. Amino acids: CASSFPSLLAGASYEQYF.

The rearrangement uses TRBV18 and TRBJ1-4; D might be TRBD1 (5 bases). V lost 3 bases to trimming and J lost 7 bases, with 18 bases between them. CDR3 length: 16 residues. Germline V gene sequence: CDR1 KGHSH, CDR2 LQKENI. The CDR3 DNA follows: TGTGCCAGCTCACCCCTCATAGGGACCTCGGGTGAAAAACTGTTTTTT. It translates to CASSPLIGTSGEKLFF.

This rearrangement joins TRBV9 to TRBJ1-6; 7 bases line up with TRBD1. V dropped 2 bases and J dropped 7; count of bases not matched to a gene: 3. Germline V gene lookup returns CDR1 SGDLS and CDR2 YYNGEE. There are 14 residues in the CDR3. The CDR3 loop is CASSVTGTNSPLHF. DNA for the CDR3: TGTGCCAGCAGCGTGACAGGGACGAATTCACCCCTCCACTTT.

This clone was counted once. J is TRBJ1-5 and V is TRBV19; TRBD1 aligns across 9 bases. This CDR3 has 17 residues. Germline V gene lookup returns CDR1 LNHDA and CDR2 SQIVND (reference sequence). Trimming cost V 7 bases and J 1 base; bases outside gene matches: 11. CDR3 region: CASTERPGQGSNQPQHF. CDR3 nucleotide sequence: TGTGCCAGTACCGAGCGACCGGGACAGGGCAGCAATCAGCCCCAGCATTTT.

V usage is TRBV6-5 and J usage is TRBJ2-5, with 13 bases aligning to TRBD2. This CDR3 has 15 residues. Germline loops: CDR1 MNHEY, CDR2 SVGAGI. The V gene end was trimmed by 10 bases and the J gene end by 6 bases; junction bases not matched to a gene: 11. CDR3 sequence (DNA): TGTGCCACCGGGACTAGCGGGATTGGAGTAAAGACCCAGTACTTC. Its protein product is CATGTSGIGVKTQYF.

The V and J genes are TRBV7-2 and TRBJ2-7; TRBD2 matches 14 bases. The ends lost 6 bases at V and 2 bases at J; junction bases unmatched: 3. CDR3 length: 15 residues. Germline V CDR1 and CDR2: SGHTA, FQGNSA. CDR3 DNA: TGTGCCAGCAGTCTGACTAGCGGGAGGGCCTACGAGCAGTACTTC. As protein: CASSLTSGRAYEQYF.

V usage is TRBV7-2 and J usage is TRBJ1-1; tentative D call: TRBD1 (5 bases). V shed 6 bases and J shed 2 bases, with 16 bases lying between them. Germline V CDR1 and CDR2: SGHTA, FQGNSA. The length of the CDR3 is 15 residues. CDR3: CASSPEGRINTEAFF. Here the CDR3 DNA reads TGTGCCAGCAGTCCAGAGGGGCGGATAAACACTGAAGCTTTCTTT.

This clone was counted between two and nine times. V usage is TRBV6-6 and J usage is TRBJ1-1; D is possibly TRBD1 (5 bases). V was clipped by 2 bases and J by 8 bases, with 15 bases between them. CDR1 MNHNY and CDR2 SVGAGI come from the germline V gene (reference sequence). The CDR3 length is 14 residues. The CDR3 DNA sequence: TGTGCCAGCAGTTACGGGGGTCGGCCTGGGGAAGCTTTCTTT. This codes for CASSYGGRPGEAFF.

V is TRBV18 and J is TRBJ2-3; TRBD2 aligns across 10 bases. CDR1 is KGHSH and CDR2 is LQKENI in the germline V gene. V was clipped by 2 bases and J by 3 bases; unmatched bases: 2. The CDR3 is 15 amino acids. The CDR3: CASSPTSGITDTQYF. The CDR3 DNA reads as TGTGCCAGCTCACCAACTAGCGGGATTACAGATACGCAGTATTTT.

The chain is built from TRBV20-1 and TRBJ1-5; D is ambiguous. The V end lost 3 bases, the J end lost 7 bases, and 7 bases lay between the germline ends. From germline, CDR1 is DFQATT and CDR2 SNEGSKA (reference sequence). CDR3 size: 11 residues. CDR3 nucleotides: TGCAGTGCTAGTACTGGACAGCCCCAGCATTTT. Amino acids: CSASTGQPQHF.

The chain couples TRBV19 to TRBJ2-5; no definite D call. Trimming removed 10 bases at V and 1 base at J, with 13 bases between. The CDR3 extends over 13 amino acids. CDR1 LNHDA and CDR2 SQIVND come from the germline V gene (reference sequence). The CDR3 DNA reads as TGTGCCACCTCCGGGCAACTCCAAGAGACCCAGTACTTC. As protein: CATSGQLQETQYF.

This clone was seen a few times. In DNA, the CDR3 is TGTGCCAGCAGCTTGGCTAGTATCTACGAGCAGTACTTC. This encodes CASSLASIYEQYF. The rearrangement uses TRBV7-9 and TRBJ2-7; D not resolved. In germline, CDR1 is SEHNR, CDR2 FQNEAQ (reference sequence). V lost 3 bases and J 3 bases, leaving 9 bases between the germline ends. CDR3 length: 13 amino acids.

V gene TRBV7-9 combines with J gene TRBJ2-1, with D perhaps TRBD2 (6 bases). Germline CDR1 and CDR2: SEHNR and FQNEAQ (reference sequence). The CDR3 is 12 amino acids. Trimming took off 4 bases at V and 12 bases at J, with 13 bases between the two ends. CDR3 bases: TGTGCCAGCAGCTCCGATACCGGGAGGCAGTTCTTC. This gives the protein CASSSDTGRQFF. The full variable domain, its missing parts supplied by reference TRBV7-9 and TRBJ2-1, is DTGVSQNPRHKITKRGQNVTFRCDPISEHNRLYWYRQTLGQGPEFLTYFQNEAQLEKSRLLSDRFSAERPKGSFSTLEIQRTEQGDSAMYLCASSSDTGRQFFGPGTRLTVL.